These T cell receptor beta chains were read from a single sample in a study of T cell repertoires in cytomegalovirus infection. In TCRdb, the reads were re-called with MiXCR into one record per CDR3 protein. The repertoire holds about 770,000 distinct CDR3 sequences, with under 35% as singletons. The antigens these receptors bind are not known. This specimen was cultured CD8+ T cells from PBMCs, taken from culture after CMV antigen stimulation. These receptors were collected from a human donor in good health (CMV status not recorded). Some clones in this sample may be carry-over from other donors' samples. Both conserved end residues are part of each CDR3. A D gene is named only where the DNA matches it firmly. The listing skips clone size in some rows; elsewhere it reads once, few, many or a size class.

d_call | clone_size | j_call | v_call | cdr3_aa | cdr3_nt
TRBD2 | few | TRBJ2-2 | TRBV4-2 | CASSPGLAGFPSGELFF | TGTGCCAGCAGCCCCGGACTAGCGGGGTTCCCTTCTGGGGAGCTGTTTTTT
TRBD2 | - | TRBJ2-3 | TRBV11-2 | CASSLVFAPSGGTDTQYF | TGTGCCAGCAGCTTGGTTTTCGCGCCCAGCGGGGGCACAGATACGCAGTATTTT
- | - | TRBJ2-1 | TRBV27 | CASSFQGHSYNEQFF | TGTGCCAGCAGTTTTCAGGGCCACTCCTACAATGAGCAGTTCTTC
- | - | TRBJ1-1 | TRBV7-3 | CASSLEYGGPMGTEAFF | TGTGCCAGCAGCTTAGAATACGGAGGGCCTATGGGTACTGAAGCTTTCTTT
- | few | TRBJ2-1 | TRBV6-2/TRBV6-3 | CASSYGQYYNEQFF | TGTGCCAGCAGTTACGGACAGTACTACAATGAGCAGTTCTTC
TRBD1 | many | TRBJ2-1 | TRBV3-1 | CASSQDGTGYNEQFF | TGTGCCAGCAGCCAAGATGGGACAGGATACAATGAGCAGTTCTTC
- | - | TRBJ1-4 | TRBV7-2 | CASSLVQRVELFF | TGTGCCAGCAGCTTAGTCCAGAGGGTTGAACTGTTTTTT
TRBD2 | few | TRBJ2-5 | TRBV15 | CATSRAGSGKDQETQYF | TGTGCCACCAGCAGAGCAGGTAGCGGGAAGGACCAAGAGACCCAGTACTTC
- | - | TRBJ1-1 | TRBV7-2 | CASWCGPQAFF | TGTGCCAGTTGGTGTGGTCCCCAGGCTTTCTTT
- | few | TRBJ2-2 | TRBV7-3 | CASSLDRSYTGELFF | TGTGCCAGCAGCTTAGACAGGTCGTACACCGGGGAGCTGTTTTTT
TRBD1 | - | TRBJ1-6 | TRBV27 | CASSLSGTGDNSPLHF | TGTGCCAGCAGTTTATCCGGGACAGGGGATAATTCACCCCTCCACTTT
TRBD2 | - | TRBJ2-3 | TRBV28 | CASSYAAGGSTDTQYF | TGTGCCAGCAGTTACGCAGCGGGGGGCAGCACAGATACGCAGTATTTT
- | few | TRBJ1-4 | TRBV7-3 | CASSLEGFKTPNEKLFF | TGTGCCAGCAGCCTCGAGGGCTTCAAGACTCCTAATGAAAAACTGTTTTTT
- | - | TRBJ2-2 | TRBV27 | CASWPGGHTGELFF | TGTGCCAGCTGGCCGGGGGGCCACACCGGGGAGCTGTTTTTT
TRBD2 | - | TRBJ2-1 | TRBV7-9 | CASSLASSGGHNEQFF | TGTGCCAGCAGCTTAGCGTCCAGCGGGGGCCATAATGAGCAGTTCTTC
- | - | TRBJ1-1 | TRBV7-9 | CASSLDPFAFF | TGTGCCAGCAGCTTAGACCCGTTCGCTTTCTTT
TRBD2 | many | TRBJ2-3 | TRBV7-6 | CASSSRGGSTDTQYF | TGTGCCAGCAGCTCGCGGGGGGGTAGCACAGATACGCAGTATTTT
- | once | TRBJ1-2 | TRBV27 | CASSAGPGSYGYTF | TGTGCCAGCAGCGCGGGTCCGGGGAGCTATGGCTACACCTTC
TRBD2 | - | TRBJ2-5 | TRBV11-2 | CASSDRLSGGLQETQYF | TGTGCCAGCAGCGATAGATTGTCGGGGGGGCTCCAAGAGACCCAGTACTTC
TRBD1 | - | TRBJ2-4 | TRBV7-6 | CASSLSGGGKNIQYF | TGTGCCAGCAGCTTATCAGGGGGCGGCAAAAACATTCAGTACTTC
- | few | TRBJ1-2 | TRBV20-1 | CSAGGVTNYGYTF | TGCAGTGCAGGGGGGGTTACGAACTATGGCTACACCTTC
- | few | TRBJ2-4 | TRBV6-1 | CASSEVGLAKNIQYF | TGTGCCAGCAGTGAAGTTGGGCTAGCCAAAAACATTCAGTACTTC